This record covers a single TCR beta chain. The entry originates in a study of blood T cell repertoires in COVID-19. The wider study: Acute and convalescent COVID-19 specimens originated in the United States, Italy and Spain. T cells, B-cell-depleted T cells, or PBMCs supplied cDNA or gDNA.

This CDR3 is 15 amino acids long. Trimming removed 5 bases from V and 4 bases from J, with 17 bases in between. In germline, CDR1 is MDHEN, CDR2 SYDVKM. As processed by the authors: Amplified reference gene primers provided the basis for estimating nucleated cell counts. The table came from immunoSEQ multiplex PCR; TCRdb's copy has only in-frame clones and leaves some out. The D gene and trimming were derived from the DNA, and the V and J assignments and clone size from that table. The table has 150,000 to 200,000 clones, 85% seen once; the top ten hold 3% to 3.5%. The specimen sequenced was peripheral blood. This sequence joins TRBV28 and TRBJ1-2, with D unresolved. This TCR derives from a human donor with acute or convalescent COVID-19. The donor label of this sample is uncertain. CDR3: CASSQPSRPLYGYTF. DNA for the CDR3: TGTGCCAGCAGTCAACCGAGCAGGCCCCTCTATGGCTACACCTTC.